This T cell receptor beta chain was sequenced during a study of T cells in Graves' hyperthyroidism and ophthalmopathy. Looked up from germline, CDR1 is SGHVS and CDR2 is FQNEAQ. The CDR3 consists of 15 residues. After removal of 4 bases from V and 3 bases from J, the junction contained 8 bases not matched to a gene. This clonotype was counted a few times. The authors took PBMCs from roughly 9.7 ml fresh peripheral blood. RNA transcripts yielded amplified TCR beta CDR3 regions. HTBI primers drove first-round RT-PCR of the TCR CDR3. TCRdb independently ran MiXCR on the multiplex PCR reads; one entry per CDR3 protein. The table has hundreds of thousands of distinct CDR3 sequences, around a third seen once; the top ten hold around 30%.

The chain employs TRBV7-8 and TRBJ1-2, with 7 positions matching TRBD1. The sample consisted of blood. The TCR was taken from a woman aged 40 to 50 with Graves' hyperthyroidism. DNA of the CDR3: TGTGCCAGCAGCTCGCGACAGGGTTGGGACTATGGCTACACCTTC. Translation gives CASSSRQGWDYGYTF.